These 14 T cell receptor beta chains originate from one sample sequenced in a study of blood T cell repertoires in COVID-19. The protocol was immunoSEQ multiplex PCR, while the TCRdb copy is restricted to in-frame clones and leaves out a portion. The sample holds 250,000 to 350,000 clones, roughly 90% seen once. The sequenced sample was PBMCs or T cells enriched from blood (not recorded which). Receptors originate from a young woman who had recovered from COVID-19.

The rearrangement joins TRBV6-6 to TRBJ1-6, with D possibly matching TRBD1 (5 bases). Trimming stripped 0 bases from V and 10 bases from J, with 13 bases between. CDR1 is MNHNY, CDR2 SVGAGI, per germline (reference sequence). The CDR3 runs 15 residues. DNA for the CDR3: TGTGCCAGCAGTTACTCGACCAGGGTGGAATCACCCCTCCACTTT. As protein: CASSYSTRVESPLHF.

This clone came up a few times. The chain uses TRBV6-2 or TRBV6-3 and TRBJ1-2, with D tentatively TRBD1 (6 bases). V was pared by 6 bases and J by 4 bases, with 12 bases between. Germline-derived CDR1 and CDR2 are MNHEY and SVGEGT. This CDR3 is 13 amino acids long. CDR3 nucleotide sequence: TGTGCCAGCAGCCTTACAGGGCCCTATGGCTACACCTTC. Protein: CASSLTGPYGYTF.

This rearrangement joins TRBV27 to TRBJ1-4; TRBD1 might be the D (5 bases). V lost 4 bases, J lost 5 bases, and 11 bases lay in between. Per germline, CDR1 MNHEY and CDR2 SMNVEV (reference sequence). There are 14 residues in the CDR3. In DNA form, the CDR3 reads TGTGCCAGCAGTTCGTTGGGGCCCAATGAAAAACTGTTTTTT. It translates to CASSSLGPNEKLFF. Full variable domain (outside the CDR3, taken from reference TRBV27 and TRBJ1-4): EAQVTQNPRYLITVTGKKLTVTCSQNMNHEYMSWYRQDPGLGLRQIYYSMNVEVTDKGDVPEGYKVSRKEKRNFPLILESPSPNQTSLYFCASSSLGPNEKLFFGSGTQLSVL.

The CDR3 sequence is CASTGLAGYNEQFF. The CDR3 nucleotides are TGTGCCAGCACGGGACTAGCGGGATACAATGAGCAGTTCTTC. The chain carries TRBV27 and TRBJ2-1; TRBD2 aligns across 13 bases. The CDR3 runs to 14 residues. The junction had 1 base not matched to a gene; V was cut back by 7 bases and J by 4 bases. Germline loops: CDR1 MNHEY, CDR2 SMNVEV (reference sequence).

The rearrangement links TRBV5-6 to TRBJ1-3; D ambiguous. Trimming pared 4 bases from V and 3 bases from J, leaving 8 bases between. The CDR3 is made up of 13 amino acids. The V gene's germline CDR1 is SGHDT and CDR2 YYEEEE. In DNA, the CDR3 is TGTGCCAGCAGCCCAATCGGTGGAAACACCATATATTTT. Translated: CASSPIGGNTIYF.

V usage is TRBV19 and J usage is TRBJ2-3; D call uncertain. The CDR3 sequence is 15 residues long. CDR1 LNHDA and CDR2 SQIVND come from the germline V gene (reference sequence). The V gene lost 3 bases and the J gene lost 0 bases, with 10 bases spanning the gap. CDR3 nucleotides: TGTGCCAGTAGTATCATACTTACTAGCACAGATACGCAGTATTTT. It codes for CASSIILTSTDTQYF. The full variable domain, in which reference TRBV19 and TRBJ2-3 provide the parts outside the CDR3, is DGGITQSPKYLFRKEGQNVTLSCEQNLNHDAMYWYRQDPGQGLRLIYYSQIVNDFQKGDIAEGYSVSREKKESFPLTVTSAQKNPTAFYLCASSIILTSTDTQYFGPGTRLTVL.

This clone was seen repeatedly, ten times or more. The V call is TRBV25-1, the J call TRBJ1-1, with 7 bases fitting TRBD1. CDR1 is MGHDK, CDR2 SYGVNS, per germline. The CDR3 spans 14 residues. V was clipped by 0 bases and J by 8 bases; unmatched bases: 6. CDR3 residues: CASSEYNDREEAFF. The CDR3 DNA follows: TGTGCCAGCAGTGAATATAACGACAGGGAAGAAGCTTTCTTT.

V is TRBV5-5 and J is TRBJ1-5, with 9 positions matching TRBD1. Trimming took 4 bases from V and 3 from J; bases not matched to a gene: 5. The CDR3 covers 15 residues. Germline loops: CDR1 SGHKS, CDR2 YYEKEE (reference sequence). CDR3 loop: CASSRGTGNNQPQHF. CDR3 bases: TGTGCCAGCAGCCGAGGGACAGGGAACAATCAGCCCCAGCATTTT.

The chain links TRBV11-3 to TRBJ2-1; D uncertain. The germline V and J ends were trimmed by 4 bases and 4 bases, with 5 bases remaining between them. The CDR3 length is 12 residues. Germline V CDR1 and CDR2: SGHNT, YENEEA. The CDR3 sequence: CASSSLYNEQFF. Written as DNA, the CDR3 is TGTGCCAGCAGCTCCCTTTACAATGAGCAGTTCTTC.

The chain links TRBV27 to TRBJ1-6; D is unclear. The CDR3 runs 13 residues. V was clipped by 0 bases and J by 9 bases, with 6 bases between them. Germline V lookup: CDR1 MNHEY, CDR2 SMNVEV (reference sequence). The CDR3 reads CASSLSSASPLHF. The CDR3 DNA reads TGTGCCAGCAGTTTATCGAGTGCTTCACCCCTCCACTTT.

The chain carries TRBV3-1 (or the pseudogene TRBV3-2) and TRBJ2-3; 10 bases are shared with TRBD2. V trimming: 7 bases; J trimming: 4 bases; junction bases outside the gene matches: 2. This CDR3 has 13 amino acids. CDR1 is LGHDT, CDR2 YNNKEL, per germline (reference sequence). The CDR3 here is CASTGTSADTQYF. The CDR3 nucleotides read TGTGCCAGCACCGGGACTAGCGCAGATACGCAGTATTTT.

This clone has more than one count but fewer than ten. This chain joins TRBV24-1 and TRBJ2-1, with D hard to call. CDR1 is KGHDR and CDR2 is SFDVKD in the germline V gene. V shed 6 bases and J shed 7 bases, with 15 bases lying between them. The CDR3 length is 14 residues. The CDR3 sequence: CATSSTWASNEQFF. The CDR3 DNA reads TGTGCCACCAGTAGTACTTGGGCGAGTAATGAGCAGTTCTTC.

The chain joins TRBV5-1 to TRBJ1-6; 9 bases are shared with TRBD1. Germline CDR1 is SGHRS and CDR2 is YFSETQ. J gave up 5 bases and V 1 base, and 4 bases lay outside the gene matches. The CDR3 has 16 residues. The CDR3 protein is CASSLMGQGDNSPLHF. The CDR3 DNA sequence: TGCGCCAGCAGCTTGATGGGACAGGGAGATAATTCACCCCTCCACTTT.

The chain recombines TRBV27 with TRBJ1-2; no definite D call. The V end lost 7 bases, the J end lost 3 bases, and 15 bases lay between the germline ends. CDR3 length: 14 residues. Germline loops: CDR1 MNHEY, CDR2 SMNVEV (reference sequence). CDR3 sequence: CASTKEVEDYGYTF. CDR3 DNA sequence: TGTGCCAGCACCAAAGAGGTTGAAGACTATGGCTACACCTTC.